The rows below give T cell receptor beta chains drawn from one sample of a study of vaccination and CD4 T cells after COVID-19. TCRdb processed the PCR reads anew with MiXCR; each CDR3 protein has one entry. The table records about 10,000 distinct CDR3 sequences, about 32% of them present only once. These receptors' antigens are unknown. Sequencing was carried out using CD4+ T cells from blood, cultured in vitro. The receptors originated from a human donor in good health. The CDR3 runs from the conserved cysteine through the conserved F or W. Each record gives: V gene, J gene, CDR3 protein.

>TRBV6-1|TRBJ2-2
CASRPSQISTGELFF
>TRBV27|TRBJ2-1
CASMFRGLAGENNEQFF
>TRBV2|TRBJ2-1
CASSKTSGRGEQFF
>TRBV27|TRBJ1-1
CASSFSRSEKDTEAFF
>TRBV7-6|TRBJ1-5
CASSPTGYNQPQHF
>TRBV5-6|TRBJ2-1
CASSFRDNEQFF
>TRBV5-1|TRBJ2-5
CASSLVGKETQYF
>TRBV7-2|TRBJ2-3
CASSIEGRSTDTQYF
>TRBV7-2|TRBJ2-5
CASSSGSGETQYF
>TRBV6-1|TRBJ2-7
CASSRPPGDAEQYF
>TRBV6-1|TRBJ2-7
CASRLVPGHAAEQYF
>TRBV19|TRBJ1-1
CASSALGYTEAFF
>TRBV27|TRBJ1-4
CASRGTAGSAKLFF
>TRBV7-8|TRBJ2-1
CASSFLLRGHEQFF
>TRBV28|TRBJ2-3
CASSLSGRRDTQYF
>TRBV19|TRBJ2-7
CASSRGQPSYEQYF
>TRBV20-1|TRBJ2-3
CSANPPGPQTDTQYF
>TRBV7-6|TRBJ1-4
CASSFRQGTNEKLFF
>TRBV5-1|TRBJ1-2
CASRTTGDYGYTF
>TRBV28|TRBJ1-2
CASSPEWSSMRTF
>TRBV14|TRBJ2-3
CASSQFLEADTQYF
>TRBV28|TRBJ2-1
CASSPVVGVGDNEQFF
>TRBV28|TRBJ1-1
CASSPQGAAHTEAFF
>TRBV18|TRBJ1-5
CASSPGRSNQPQHF
>TRBV19|TRBJ1-2
CATTGKGNYGYTF
>TRBV3-1|TRBJ2-3
CASSQWDRSSTDTQYF
>TRBV20-1|TRBJ2-7
CSPMGLAGYEQYF
>TRBV4-3|TRBJ2-1
CASSQDGSEEQFF
>TRBV6-2/TRBV6-3|TRBJ1-2
CASRQGDYGYTF
>TRBV7-3|TRBJ2-7
CASSLGQGATNEQYF
>TRBV20-1|TRBJ1-2
CSAPPPSNYGYTF